This section outlines one TCR beta chain sequence together with its context. The germline V gene encodes CDR1 LNHNV and CDR2 YYDKDF (reference sequence). The CDR3 has 13 residues. Trimming removed 1 base at V and 3 bases at J, with 7 bases between. It was with 60 Vbeta and 13 Jbeta primers that the PCR ran. The assay was immunoSEQ multiplex PCR, and TCRdb's table has in-frame clones only and misses some. The sample includes roughly 150,000 clones, 80% seen only once; the top ten take more than 4.5%. These data originate in a study of cytomegalovirus exposure and HLA in healthy donors. The receptor's source is a young man in good health. The chain recombines TRBV15 with TRBJ2-7; D ambiguous. Sequencing input: PBMCs. CDR3 DNA sequence: TGTGCCACCAGCAGAGTAGGAGTCTACGAGCAGTACTTC. It yields the protein CATSRVGVYEQYF.